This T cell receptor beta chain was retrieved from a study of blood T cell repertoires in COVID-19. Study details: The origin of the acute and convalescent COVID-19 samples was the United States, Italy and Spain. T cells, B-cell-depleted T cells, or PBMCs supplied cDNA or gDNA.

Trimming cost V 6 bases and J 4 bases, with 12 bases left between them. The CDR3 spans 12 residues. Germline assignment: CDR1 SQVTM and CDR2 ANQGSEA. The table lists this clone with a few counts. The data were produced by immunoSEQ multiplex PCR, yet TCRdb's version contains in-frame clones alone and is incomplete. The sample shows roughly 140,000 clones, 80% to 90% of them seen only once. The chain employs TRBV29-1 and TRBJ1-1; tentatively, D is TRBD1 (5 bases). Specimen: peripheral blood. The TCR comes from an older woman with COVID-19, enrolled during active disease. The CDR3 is CSVYQGGTEAFF. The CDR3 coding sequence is TGCAGCGTATACCAGGGTGGCACTGAAGCTTTCTTT.